These 26 T cell receptor beta chains share one sample of origin, sequenced in a study of cytomegalovirus exposure and HLA in healthy donors. The PCR used 60 Vbeta and 13 Jbeta primers. Profiled with immunoSEQ multiplex PCR; TCRdb holds only in-frame clones, not every one. Of around 190,000 clones in the sample, around 77% were seen once. Sequencing was done on a sample of PBMCs. The receptor source for this set is a woman in her 30s in good health and CMV-seronegative.

This clone was seen only once. The chain uses TRBV5-1 and TRBJ2-2; the match to TRBD1 covers 7 bases. Trimming at V came to 4 bases and at J to 2 bases, leaving 14 bases not matched to a gene. Germline assignment: CDR1 SGHRS and CDR2 YFSETQ. The length of the CDR3 is 18 residues. CDR3 sequence (DNA): TGCGCCAGCAGCCATCAGGGACAGCGAGTAGTAAACACCGGGGAGCTGTTTTTT. This encodes CASSHQGQRVVNTGELFF.

A single count supports this clone. The chain employs TRBV10-3 and TRBJ1-2, with a weak D call TRBD1 (5 bases). This CDR3 region has 14 residues. The V end was cut by 0 bases, the J end by 2 bases, with 7 bases between. Germline V gene data show CDR1 as ENHRY and CDR2 as SYGVKD. CDR3 bases: TGTGCCATCAGTGAGTCGACAGCCAACTATGGCTACACCTTC. Protein: CAISESTANYGYTF.

The rearrangement joins TRBV16 to TRBJ1-4; D gene unclear. Trimming removed 2 bases from V and 4 bases from J, with 11 bases in between. Per germline, CDR1 KGHSY and CDR2 FQNENV. The length of the CDR3 is 15 residues. CDR3 protein: CASSQPSIGNEKLFF. CDR3 bases: TGTGCCAGCAGCCAACCTTCGATCGGTAATGAAAAACTGTTTTTT.

This clone was observed a handful of times. The chain combines TRBV19 with TRBJ2-5, with D possibly TRBD1 on 6 matching bases. The CDR3 covers 16 residues. Germline V gives CDR1 LNHDA, CDR2 SQIVND (reference sequence). Deletions cut 5 bases from V and 4 bases from J, with 20 bases between. The CDR3 is CASSGLSGVVVETQYF. The CDR3 region has the DNA TGTGCCAGTAGTGGTCTCTCAGGGGTAGTGGTAGAGACCCAGTACTTC.

This sequence joins TRBV7-9 and TRBJ2-5; 7 bases map to TRBD1. The V gene end was trimmed by 2 bases and the J gene end by 2 bases; junction bases not matched to a gene: 2. Germline-derived CDR1 and CDR2 are SEHNR and FQNEAQ (reference sequence). The length of the CDR3 is 14 residues. In DNA, the CDR3 is TGTGCCAGCAGCTTAAAGACAGGGCAAGAGACCCAGTACTTC. It yields the protein CASSLKTGQETQYF.

The rearrangement joins TRBV30 to TRBJ2-7; 7 nucleotides line up with TRBD1. V lost 5 bases and J lost 3; bases outside the gene matches: 7. CDR1 is GTSNPN, CDR2 SVGIG, per germline (reference sequence). The CDR3 runs 13 residues. The CDR3 sequence is CAWSRDSYYEQYF. CDR3 DNA: TGTGCCTGGTCCCGGGACAGCTACTACGAGCAGTACTTC.

V gene TRBV6-5 combines with J gene TRBJ2-7, with 7 positions matching TRBD2. This CDR3 is built from 14 residues. V lost 6 bases and J lost 4; bases outside the gene matches: 9. The germline gives CDR1 MNHEY, CDR2 SVGAGI. The CDR3: CASSRTVSGYEQYF. As DNA, the CDR3 is TGTGCCAGCAGCCGCACGGTTAGCGGGTACGAGCAGTACTTC.

The CDR3 DNA follows: TGTGCCTGGAGTGGCAAGCTAGCGGGGGGCCTCCACTCCTACAATGAGCAGTTCTTC. Encoded protein: CAWSGKLAGGLHSYNEQFF. The chain recombines TRBV30 with TRBJ2-1; 11 bases fit TRBD2. Trimming cost V 1 base and J 0 bases; bases outside gene matches: 11. CDR3 length: 19 amino acids. Per germline, CDR1 GTSNPN and CDR2 SVGIG (reference sequence).

The sample holds one count of this clone. The V and J genes are TRBV27 and TRBJ1-1; TRBD1 might be the D (6 bases). Trimming stripped 3 bases from V and 1 base from J, with 9 bases between. From germline, CDR1 is MNHEY and CDR2 SMNVEV (reference sequence). CDR3 length equals 14 residues. The DNA of the CDR3 is TGTGCCAGCAGTTTCGGGGGGCCGAACACTGAAGCTTTCTTT. As protein: CASSFGGPNTEAFF.

This clone was detected once. J is TRBJ2-3 and V is TRBV7-2; possibly TRBD2 for D (6 bases). CDR3 size: 16 residues. V lost 5 bases and J 5 bases, leaving 20 bases between the germline ends. Germline V gene lookup returns CDR1 SGHTA and CDR2 FQGNSA. The CDR3 protein is CASSPGVAVGLDTQYF. DNA for the CDR3: TGTGCCAGCAGCCCCGGGGTAGCGGTGGGTTTAGATACGCAGTATTTT.

A note on this clone: Other DNA variants within this sample encode the same CDR3. The rearrangement joins TRBV6-5 to TRBJ2-7; no clear D. V lost 2 bases, J lost 4 bases, and 9 bases lay in between. CDR1 and CDR2 (germline): MNHEY, SVGAGI. This CDR3 is built from 13 residues. The CDR3 sequence is CASSYGQLYEQYF. CDR3 coding DNA: TGTGCCAGCAGTTACGGGCAGCTTTACGAGCAGTACTTC.

The V call is TRBV6-5, the J call TRBJ1-2; D remains ambiguous. The CDR3 length is 14 residues. The V end lost 2 bases, the J end lost 9 bases, and 16 bases lay between the germline ends. Per germline, CDR1 MNHEY and CDR2 SVGAGI. The CDR3 protein is CASSYTAAGYSYTF. In nucleotides, the CDR3 is TGTGCCAGCAGTTACACCGCCGCTGGTTACAGCTACACCTTC.

The chain has TRBV5-8 and TRBJ1-5; a possible D gene is TRBD1 (5 bases). The CDR3 is 15 amino acids. Trimming removed 6 bases at V and 3 bases at J, with 16 bases between. Germline loops: CDR1 SGHTS, CDR2 YDEGEE. The CDR3, as DNA: TGTGCCAGCATGGAGGGGACCGACATCAATCAGCCCCAGCATTTT. Its protein is CASMEGTDINQPQHF. The variable domain in full, with the rest retrieved from reference TRBV5-8 and TRBJ1-5, is EAGVTQSPTHLIKTRGQQATLRCSPISGHTSVYWYQQALGLGLQFLLWYDEGEERNRGNFPPRFSGRQFPNYSSELNVNALELEDSALYLCASMEGTDINQPQHFGDGTRLSIL.

Points on this clone: At one of its ends the junction is not consistent with the germline gene, which may arise from a read error. This chain joins TRBV4-1 and TRBJ1-2; 7 bases are a match to TRBD1. Germline V gene data show CDR1 as MGHRA and CDR2 as YSYEKL. The CDR3 has 15 amino acids. CDR3 nucleotides: TGCGCCAGCAGCCAAAATCCTACAGGGGTGTATGGCTACCCCTTC. This codes for CASSQNPTGVYGYPF.

The V gene is TRBV6-5, the J gene TRBJ1-1, with a tentative D call TRBD1 (6 bases). Germline CDR1 is MNHEY and CDR2 is SVGAGI. V gave up 10 bases and J gave up 1 base, with 10 bases separating them. This CDR3 is built from 12 residues. The CDR3 region is CAIRTENTEAFF. The CDR3, as DNA: TGTGCCATCAGGACAGAGAACACTGAAGCTTTCTTT.

The V call is TRBV9, the J call TRBJ1-2; TRBD1 matches at 8 bases. V shed 4 bases, J shed 6 bases, and the junction held 11 bases outside the gene matches. This CDR3 contains 15 residues. Germline V CDR1 and CDR2: SGDLS, YYNGEE. The CDR3 loop is CASSNRPGQGHGYTF. The CDR3 nucleotides are TGTGCCAGCAGCAACCGACCTGGACAGGGCCATGGCTACACCTTC.

The chain is built from TRBV7-2 and TRBJ2-7; 8 bases agree with TRBD1. Trimming at V came to 6 bases and at J to 3 bases, leaving 10 bases not matched to a gene. Germline loops: CDR1 SGHTA, CDR2 FQGNSA. This CDR3 spans 15 amino acids. The chain's CDR3 is CASRYTGTGFYEQYF. For the CDR3, the DNA is TGTGCCAGCAGGTATACCGGGACAGGATTCTACGAGCAGTACTTC.

The genes are TRBV7-8 and TRBJ2-3, with D tentatively TRBD1 (6 bases). Trimming removed 5 bases from V and 4 bases from J, with 13 bases in between. Germline CDR1 and CDR2: SGHVS and FQNEAQ. This CDR3 has 14 amino acids. The CDR3 nucleotides read TGTGCCAGCAGCCCAACAGGGACGGCAGATACGCAGTATTTT. Encoded protein: CASSPTGTADTQYF.

The gene calls are TRBV7-2 and TRBJ2-1, with 9 bases fitting TRBD2. The V segment lost 7 bases and the J segment 10 bases; nucleotides outside the gene matches: 17. From germline, CDR1 is SGHTA and CDR2 FQGNSA. This CDR3 comprises 16 residues. CDR3 nucleotide sequence: TGTGCCAGCACCCCAAGGTGGGCGGGGGGGCAAGGAGAGCAGTTCTTC. Protein product: CASTPRWAGGQGEQFF.

This clone was counted only a few times. The V and J genes are TRBV4-1 and TRBJ1-1; D unresolved. CDR3 size: 15 residues. V was clipped by 3 bases and J by 5 bases, with 16 bases between them. The germline gives CDR1 MGHRA, CDR2 YSYEKL. This CDR3 is CASSQYQGGQTEAFF. Written as DNA, the CDR3 is TGCGCCAGCAGCCAGTATCAAGGAGGGCAGACTGAAGCTTTCTTT.

As regards this clone: At one end the junction does not follow the germline gene, possibly because of a read error. The chain has TRBV7-9 and TRBJ2-3; maybe TRBD2 (6 bases). Germline V gives CDR1 SEHNR, CDR2 FQNEAQ (reference sequence). The CDR3 runs to 14 residues. The CDR3 bases are TGTTCCAGCGGACCGGGACTCAAGACAGATACGCAGTATTTT. Amino acid sequence: CSSGPGLKTDTQYF.

This sequence joins TRBV2 and TRBJ1-1; weak D call: TRBD1 (5 bases). V gave up 11 bases and J gave up 0 bases, with 13 bases separating them. The germline V gene has CDR1 SNHLY and CDR2 FYNNEI. This CDR3 is 13 amino acids long. CDR3 sequence (DNA): TGTGCCTCCACTCGGGGGATGAACACTGAAGCTTTCTTT. Its protein product is CASTRGMNTEAFF.

This chain links TRBV6-1 with TRBJ2-1, with 7 bases that match TRBD1. Unmatched junction bases numbered 12, after V lost 3 bases and J lost 4 bases. The CDR3 is 17 amino acids. Germline V gives CDR1 MNHNS, CDR2 SASEGT. Here the CDR3 DNA reads TGTGCCAGCAGTGATTTTAGGAGAGACAGGGAATACAATGAGCAGTTCTTC. Translated: CASSDFRRDREYNEQFF.

V is TRBV28 and J is TRBJ1-4, with 7 bases lining up with TRBD1. Germline V gene lookup returns CDR1 MDHEN and CDR2 SYDVKM. The ends lost 6 bases at V and 4 bases at J; junction bases unmatched: 11. The CDR3 is made up of 16 amino acids. The CDR3 region is CASSQILTGLNEKLFF. The DNA for the CDR3 is TGTGCCAGCAGCCAGATCCTGACAGGGCTTAATGAAAAACTGTTTTTT. Filled out from reference TRBV28 and TRBJ1-4, the complete variable domain reads DVKVTQSSRYLVKRTGEKVFLECVQDMDHENMFWYRQDPGLGLRLIYFSYDVKMKEKGDIPEGYSVSREKKERFSLILESASTNQTSMYLCASSQILTGLNEKLFFGSGTQLSVL.

The chain combines TRBV7-9 with TRBJ1-3; D is undetermined. Germline V gives CDR1 SEHNR, CDR2 FQNEAQ (reference sequence). The CDR3 consists of 15 residues. Trimming removed 2 bases from V and 2 bases from J, with 10 bases in between. The CDR3 spells CASSLRGVPGNTIYF. CDR3 bases: TGTGCCAGCAGCTTACGGGGAGTCCCTGGAAACACCATATATTTT.

This clone is a singleton in its sample. The rearrangement uses TRBV19 and TRBJ2-7, with 9 nucleotides matching TRBD1. CDR1 and CDR2 (germline): LNHDA, SQIVND (reference sequence). With V trimmed by 6 bases and J by 0 bases, 3 bases remained unmatched. The CDR3 length is 14 residues. This chain's CDR3 is CASRWDRDSYEQYF. CDR3 in DNA: TGTGCCAGTAGGTGGGACAGGGACTCCTACGAGCAGTACTTC. The variable domain in full, with the rest retrieved from reference TRBV19 and TRBJ2-7, is DGGITQSPKYLFRKEGQNVTLSCEQNLNHDAMYWYRQDPGQGLRLIYYSQIVNDFQKGDIAEGYSVSREKKESFPLTVTSAQKNPTAFYLCASRWDRDSYEQYFGPGTRLTVT.